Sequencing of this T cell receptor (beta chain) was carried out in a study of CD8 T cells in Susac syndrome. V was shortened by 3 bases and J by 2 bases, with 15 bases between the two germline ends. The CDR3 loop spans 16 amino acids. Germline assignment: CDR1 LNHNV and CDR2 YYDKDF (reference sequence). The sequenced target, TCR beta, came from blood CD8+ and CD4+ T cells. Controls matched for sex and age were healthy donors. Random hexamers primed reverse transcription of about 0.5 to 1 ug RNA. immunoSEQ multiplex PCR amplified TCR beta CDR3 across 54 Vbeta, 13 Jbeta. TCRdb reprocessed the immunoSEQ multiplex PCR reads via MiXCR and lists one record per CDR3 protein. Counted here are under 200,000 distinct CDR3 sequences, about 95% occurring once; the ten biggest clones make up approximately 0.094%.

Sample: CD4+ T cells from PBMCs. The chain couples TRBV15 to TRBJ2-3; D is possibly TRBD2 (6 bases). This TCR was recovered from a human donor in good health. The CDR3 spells CATSSGTPSFTDTQYF. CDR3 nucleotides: TGTGCCACCAGCAGTGGGACTCCGTCCTTCACAGATACGCAGTATTTT.